Included here is one T cell receptor beta chain sequence, with context. Its target is unknown. Germline assignment: CDR1 SQVTM and CDR2 ANQGSEA. Trimming pared 7 bases from V and 6 bases from J, leaving 15 bases between. The CDR3 has 12 amino acids. This specimen belongs to a study of T-cell memory formation after mild COVID-19. Study-level results: Clones from the second wave (peaking day 37) had unconfirmed SARS-CoV-2 specificity. A balance of CD4 and CD8 characterized clones contracting day 15 to 85, whereas later expanders leaned CD4+.

One entry per CDR3 protein, called by TCRdb with MiXCR from the 5' RACE reads. The sample yields about 560,000 distinct CDR3 sequences, roughly 20% seen once. The sample taken for sequencing was PBMCs or a T cell subset sorted from them (not recorded which). This rearrangement joins TRBV29-1 to TRBJ1-1; a weak D match, TRBD1 (6 bases). This clonotype was obtained from an adult woman who had mild COVID-19 (a few samples of this study predate the infection). Cell type and time point are not known. Written as DNA, the CDR3 is TGCAGCGCCTCCCAGGGGAGCGCTGAAGCTTTCTTT. Translating it yields CSASQGSAEAFF.